Below are 4 T cell receptor beta chains sequenced from a single sample in a study of shared clonotypes between healthy human individuals. The repertoire was sequenced with immunoSEQ multiplex PCR; TCRdb's copy has only in-frame clones and lacks some. The sample consists of approximately 480,000 clones, 60% to 80% of them appearing once. Sequencing used PBMCs. These receptors originate from a woman in her thirties or forties in good health. Some clones in this sample may be carry-over from other donors' samples.

This rearrangement joins TRBV25-1 to TRBJ1-4; weak D call: TRBD1 (5 bases). CDR3 length: 14 amino acids. Trimming took off 1 base at V and 5 bases at J, with 8 bases between the two ends. CDR1 is MGHDK, CDR2 SYGVNS, per germline. The CDR3 loop reads CASSESGTNEKLFF. DNA for the CDR3: TGTGCCAGCAGTGAATCAGGGACCAATGAAAAACTGTTTTTT.

Comment on this clone: Other DNA variants within this sample encode the same CDR3. The rearrangement links TRBV7-2 to TRBJ2-2; D remains ambiguous. The V gene lost 0 bases and the J gene lost 1 base, with 3 bases spanning the gap. Germline V gene sequence: CDR1 SGHTA, CDR2 FQGNSA. CDR3 length: 14 residues. The CDR3 nucleotides are TGTGCCAGCAGCTTAGCGGTGAACACCGGGGAGCTGTTTTTT. It yields the protein CASSLAVNTGELFF.

V usage is TRBV11-3 and J usage is TRBJ2-1; 9 positions match TRBD1. CDR3 size: 16 residues. The V gene's germline CDR1 is SGHNT and CDR2 YENEEA. V lost 0 bases, J lost 6 bases, and 6 bases stayed unmatched. For the CDR3, the DNA is TGTGCCAGCAGCTTAGAGGGGACAGGGATTGGCAATGAGCAGTTCTTC. Amino acid sequence: CASSLEGTGIGNEQFF.

The chain recombines TRBV27 with TRBJ2-5; D unresolved. Gene TRBJ2-7 matches the end of the DNA better, so the J call may be wrong. CDR1 and CDR2 (germline): MNHEY, SMNVEV (reference sequence). This CDR3 is built from 15 residues. CDR3 in amino acids: CASSSVGSAYYEQYF. The DNA for the CDR3 is TGTGCCAGCAGTTCGGTGGGGTCGGCGTACTACGAGCAGTACTTC.